This record looks at one T cell receptor beta chain sequence and its context. The data were taken from a study of PD-1 blockade in classical Hodgkin lymphoma. TCRdb's table, derived via immunoSEQ multiplex PCR, lists solely in-frame clones and lacks some. Of roughly 40,000 clones in the sample, 71% were seen once. Every patient had relapsed following autologous stem cell transplantation, and cohorts differed in brentuximab vedotin exposure. The CDR3 runs 12 residues. Germline V gene lookup returns CDR1 MDHEN and CDR2 SYDVKM. Trimming took off 8 bases at V and 6 bases at J, with 14 bases between the two ends.

Specimen: peripheral blood mononuclear cells (PBMCs), collected at baseline. The rearrangement links TRBV28 to TRBJ2-7; D tentatively fits TRBD1 or TRBD2 (6 bases each). The sequence was obtained from a human donor with classical Hodgkin lymphoma. The CDR3 loop reads CASRLGGGEQYF. CDR3 nucleotides: TGTGCCAGCCGTCTCGGAGGGGGCGAGCAGTACTTC. Based on the CDR3 plus reference TRBV28 and TRBJ2-7, the full variable domain is DVKVTQSSRYLVKRTGEKVFLECVQDMDHENMFWYRQDPGLGLRLIYFSYDVKMKEKGDIPEGYSVSREKKERFSLILESASTNQTSMYLCASRLGGGEQYFGPGTRLTVT.